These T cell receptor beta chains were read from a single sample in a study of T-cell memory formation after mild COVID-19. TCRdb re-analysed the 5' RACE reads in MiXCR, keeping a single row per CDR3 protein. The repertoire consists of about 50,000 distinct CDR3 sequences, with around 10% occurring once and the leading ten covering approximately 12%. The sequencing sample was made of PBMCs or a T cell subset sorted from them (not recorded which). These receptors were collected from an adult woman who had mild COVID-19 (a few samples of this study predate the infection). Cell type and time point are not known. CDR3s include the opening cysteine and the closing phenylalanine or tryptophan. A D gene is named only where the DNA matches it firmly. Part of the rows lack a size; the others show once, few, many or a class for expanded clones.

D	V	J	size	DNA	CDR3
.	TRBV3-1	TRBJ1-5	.	TGTGCCAGCAGCCAAGAGATGGCTCAGCCCCAGCATTTT	CASSQEMAQPQHF
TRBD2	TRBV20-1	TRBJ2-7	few	TGCAGTGCTCCCCCAGAGCGGGAGGGTTCCGAGCAGTACTTC	CSAPPEREGSEQYF
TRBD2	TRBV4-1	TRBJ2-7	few	TGCGCCAGCAGCCAAGAGGCTAGCGGGGCCTACGAGCAGTACTTC	CASSQEASGAYEQYF
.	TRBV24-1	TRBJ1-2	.	TGTGCCACCAGTGACCAGGACAGCTATGGCTACACCTTC	CATSDQDSYGYTF
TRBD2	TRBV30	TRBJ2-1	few	TGTGCCTGGGGGGGGGTCAACAATGAGCAGTTCTTC	CAWGGVNNEQFF
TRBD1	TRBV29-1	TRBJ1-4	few	TGCAGCGTTGGGGCCGGGACAGGGAATGAAAAACTGTTTTTT	CSVGAGTGNEKLFF
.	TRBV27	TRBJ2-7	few	TGTGCCAGCAGTTTATCAGGGCACGAGCAGTACTTC	CASSLSGHEQYF
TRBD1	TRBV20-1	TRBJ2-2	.	TGCAGTGGCGGGACAGGGAACACCGGGGAGCTGTTTTTT	CSGGTGNTGELFF
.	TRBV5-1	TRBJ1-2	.	TGCGCCAGCAGCTTTGCAGGGGAAGTTACTGGCTACACCTTC	CASSFAGEVTGYTF
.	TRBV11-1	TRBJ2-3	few	TGTGCCAGCAGTCAAAACCTTCCAGATACGCAGTATTTT	CASSQNLPDTQYF
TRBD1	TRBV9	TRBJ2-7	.	TGTGCCAGCAGCCCAAGGACAGGGATAGACGAGCAGTACTTC	CASSPRTGIDEQYF
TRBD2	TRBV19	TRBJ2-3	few	TGTGCCAGTAGTGGAGGACTAGCGGGGTATGGTGGCACAGATACGCAGTATTTT	CASSGGLAGYGGTDTQYF
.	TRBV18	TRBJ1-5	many	TGTGCCAGCTCACCACTACCACAGTCTAGCAATCAGCCCCAGCATTTT	CASSPLPQSSNQPQHF
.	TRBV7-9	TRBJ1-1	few	TGTGCCAGCAGCTGGGGGGTTATGGGCGGGGCTGAAGCTTTCTTT	CASSWGVMGGAEAFF